This entry lists 19 T cell receptor beta chains sequenced from one sample in a study of blood T cells in healthy people across ages. Then a second PCR, running about 7 to 11 cycles, was carried out with a sample-barcoded 5' primer and a J-beta primer mix. Via MiXCR, TCRdb re-called the 5' RACE reads, giving one row per CDR3 protein. The table records 1.6 million or so distinct CDR3 sequences, about 32% of them present only once. What was sequenced was blood. The receptors derive from a woman aged 25 to 39 in good health.

CDR3 DNA sequence: TGCGCCAGCAGCCAAAGGACCCGGTTAGGCCGCCGAAAGGATGGCTACACCTTC. Translating it yields CASSQRTRLGRRKDGYTF. The chain links TRBV4-1 to TRBJ1-2; D not resolved. Germline V lookup: CDR1 MGHRA, CDR2 YSYEKL. This CDR3 has 18 residues. Trimming shortened V by 2 bases and J by 6 bases, and 25 bases separated the two germline ends.

Concerning this clonotype itself: This is likely a read error, given that the CDR3 carries no conserved phenylalanine or tryptophan at its end. The limits of the CDR3 on the DNA are not certain, so only TCRdb's listed CDR3 is given. CDR3 region: CSLNSPGTSETFHYGYTC. This chain links TRBV29-1 with TRBJ1-2; whether TRBD1, the table's D call, matches the DNA was not checked. Inclusive of both ends, the CDR3 amounts to 18 amino acids. Germline V gene data show CDR1 as SQVTM and CDR2 as ANQGSEA.

This clonotype has more than one count but fewer than ten. V usage is TRBV13 and J usage is TRBJ2-7, with TRBD2 matching over 9 bases. Germline CDR1 and CDR2: PRHDT and FYEKMQ (reference sequence). V dropped 2 bases and J dropped 0; count of bases not matched to a gene: 11. The CDR3 is 18 amino acids. CDR3 DNA: TGTGCCAGCAGCTTAAGAAATAGCGGGAGCCTAAGCTCCTACGAGCAGTACTTC. It is translated as CASSLRNSGSLSSYEQYF.

The chain joins TRBV29-1 to TRBJ1-1; unclear D gene. The length of the CDR3 is 12 residues. Germline CDR1 SQVTM, CDR2 ANQGSEA. V gave up 6 bases and J gave up 10 bases, with 18 bases separating them. CDR3 in amino acids: CSVYASGLSAFF. The CDR3 nucleotides are TGCAGCGTGTATGCCTCGGGGTTATCAGCTTTCTTT.

Notes on this clonotype: A read error may explain this, as a much larger clone is one base away. J is TRBJ2-1 and V is TRBV4-1, with D possibly being TRBD1 (5 bases). The CDR3 contains 18 residues. Germline loops: CDR1 MGHRA, CDR2 YSYEKL. CDR3 protein: CASSQEGPDHLSYNVQFF. CDR3 in DNA: TGCGCCAGCAGCCAAGAGGGGCCAGACCATCTCTCCTACAATGTGCAGTTCTTC.

This CDR3 is CASSSSVVGYTF. The CDR3 bases are TGTGCCAGCAGTTCATCAGTGGTTGGCTACACCTTC. This chain connects TRBV6-6 to TRBJ1-2; D is unresolved. Deletions cut 4 bases from V and 7 bases from J, with 10 bases between. Germline lookup yields CDR1 MNHNY and CDR2 SVGAGI (reference sequence). The CDR3 sequence is 12 residues long.

This chain connects TRBV20-1 to TRBJ2-3; 10 nucleotides agree with TRBD2. With 5 bases clipped from V and 4 bases from J, the junction kept 3 bases outside the gene matches. Per the germline V gene, CDR1 is DFQATT and CDR2 is SNEGSKA (reference sequence). CDR3 length equals 13 residues. The CDR3 sequence is CSAVGTSADTQYF. Written as DNA, the CDR3 is TGCAGTGCTGTCGGGACTAGCGCAGATACGCAGTATTTT.

The V and J genes are TRBV30 and TRBJ1-2; D possibly corresponds to TRBD1 (5 bases). The ends were cut back, 0 bases at V and 12 bases at J, with 14 bases in the middle. The germline V gene has CDR1 GTSNPN and CDR2 SVGIG (reference sequence). The CDR3 extends over 12 amino acids. CDR3 DNA sequence: TGTGCCTGGAGTGTACCCTCGCGGGGCCACACCTTC. Translated: CAWSVPSRGHTF.

This clonotype was observed a few times. The chain joins TRBV5-1 to TRBJ2-1, with 9 bases that match TRBD2. Germline V gene lookup returns CDR1 SGHRS and CDR2 YFSETQ. The CDR3 is 16 residues long. The junction had 3 bases not matched to a gene; V was cut back by 0 bases and J by 2 bases. In DNA form, the CDR3 reads TGCGCCAGCAGCTTGGGCGGGAGGGAAACCTACAATGAGCAGTTCTTC. Protein: CASSLGGRETYNEQFF.

This clonotype appeared a few times. CDR3 protein: CASGRTTGANVLTF. Here the CDR3 DNA reads TGTGCCAGCGGAAGGACGACCGGGGCCAACGTCCTGACTTTC. The chain is built from TRBV27 and TRBJ2-6; D ambiguous. V was shortened by 8 bases and J by 4 bases, with 12 bases between the two germline ends. Germline V gene data show CDR1 as MNHEY and CDR2 as SMNVEV (reference sequence). The CDR3 is made up of 14 amino acids.

This clonotype was detected only once. V is TRBV6-1 and J is TRBJ1-4; 9 bases line up with TRBD1. J lost 3 bases, V lost 7 bases, and 18 bases had no gene match. Germline CDR1 reads MNHNS; CDR2 reads SASEGT. The CDR3 extends over 19 amino acids. Here the CDR3 DNA reads TGTGCCAGCACCGACAGACCACCGGGACAGGGTTTTTCTAATGAAAAACTGTTTTTT. This codes for CASTDRPPGQGFSNEKLFF.

This rearrangement joins TRBV15 to TRBJ2-1, with TRBD1 identical over 7 bases. There are 14 residues in the CDR3. The V gene end was trimmed by 5 bases and the J gene end by 3 bases; junction bases not matched to a gene: 4. The germline V gene encodes CDR1 LNHNV and CDR2 YYDKDF (reference sequence). Here the CDR3 reads CATSPRGIYNEQFF. CDR3 nucleotide sequence: TGTGCCACCAGCCCCAGGGGGATCTACAATGAGCAGTTCTTC.

This clonotype was seen a few times. This rearrangement joins TRBV3-1 to TRBJ2-5, with D hard to call. The V and J ends lost 3 bases and 4 bases respectively, with 12 bases between them. CDR3 length: 14 amino acids. The V gene's germline CDR1 is LGHDT and CDR2 YNNKEL (reference sequence). Here the CDR3 DNA reads TGTGCCAGCAGCCATAATCTAGGGCGAGAGACCCAGTACTTC. Its translation: CASSHNLGRETQYF.

At least ten counts were recorded for this clonotype. CDR3 amino acids: CASSSTGTSGSKTQYF. DNA for the CDR3: TGTGCCAGCAGTTCCACCGGGACTAGCGGGAGCAAGACCCAGTACTTC. The chain recombines TRBV6-6 with TRBJ2-5; 14 nucleotides agree with TRBD2. The germline V gene encodes CDR1 MNHNY and CDR2 SVGAGI (reference sequence). The CDR3 extends over 16 amino acids. Losses at the gene ends were 4 bases for V and 6 bases for J; bases not matched to a gene: 7.

About this clonotype itself: One end of the junction is discordant with germline, which a read error may explain. This rearrangement joins TRBV9 to TRBJ2-5; 8 bases are a match to TRBD1. Germline assignment: CDR1 SGDLS and CDR2 YYNGEE. The CDR3 loop spans 15 amino acids. The CDR3 DNA reads as TGTGCCAACAGCACGGGACAGGCTATGGGGGAGACCCAGTACTTC. Residues: CANSTGQAMGETQYF.

J is TRBJ1-2 and V is TRBV30, with D uncertain. There are 12 residues in the CDR3. Germline V gene data show CDR1 as GTSNPN and CDR2 as SVGIG (reference sequence). With 3 bases removed from V and 3 bases from J, the gap between germline ends came to 8 bases. The CDR3 sequence: CAWREPYYGYTF. The CDR3 DNA follows: TGTGCCTGGAGGGAACCCTACTATGGCTACACCTTC.

The chain combines TRBV2 with TRBJ2-1, with 7 bases matching TRBD2. CDR3 length: 15 amino acids. Germline V gene lookup returns CDR1 SNHLY and CDR2 FYNNEI. V lost 7 bases and J lost 2; bases outside the gene matches: 8. The CDR3 coding sequence is TGTGCCAGCAAGAGGGAGGGGTCTCCCTACAATGAGCAGTTCTTC. Translated, it gives CASKREGSPYNEQFF.

This clonotype was picked up a small number of times. Here the CDR3 reads CASSLLDSPNYGYTF. The CDR3 bases are TGTGCCAGCAGCTTGTTGGACAGCCCTAACTATGGCTACACCTTC. The chain uses TRBV7-9 and TRBJ1-2, with TRBD1 as a possible D gene (6 bases). The V and J ends lost 3 bases and 0 bases respectively, with 11 bases between them. Per germline, CDR1 SEHNR and CDR2 FQNEAQ (reference sequence). This CDR3 is built from 15 residues.

The J gene is TRBJ1-1, the V gene TRBV20-1; a possible D gene is TRBD1 (6 bases). V was shortened by 3 bases and J by 6 bases, with 11 bases between the two germline ends. Germline lookup yields CDR1 DFQATT and CDR2 SNEGSKA (reference sequence). CDR3 length: 12 residues. The CDR3 sequence is CSASSDRPEAFF. The CDR3 DNA reads TGCAGTGCTAGTTCGGACAGACCTGAAGCTTTCTTT.